This T cell receptor (beta chain) was sequenced for a study of T cell responses to AZD1222 COVID-19 vaccine. TCRdb's table, derived via immunoSEQ multiplex PCR, lists solely in-frame clones and lacks some. The data hold more than 150,000 clones, with approximately 92% observed a single time. V lost 5 bases, J lost 4 bases, and 7 bases stayed unmatched. The CDR3 loop spans 15 amino acids. The germline V gene has CDR1 SEHNR and CDR2 FQNEAQ (reference sequence). Of note for this clone: Its specificity is not known.

Findings of the study overall: Reports say nearly half of spike-specific TCRs go after unmutated variant regions.

The starting material was peripheral blood, obtained on day 0 of AZD1222 vaccination. The sequence derives from an adult in good health. The chain uses TRBV7-9 and TRBJ2-1; 8 nucleotides match TRBD2. The CDR3 loop is CASSPPLAGYNEQFF. The CDR3 region has the DNA TGTGCCAGCAGCCCTCCCTTAGCGGGATACAATGAGCAGTTCTTC.